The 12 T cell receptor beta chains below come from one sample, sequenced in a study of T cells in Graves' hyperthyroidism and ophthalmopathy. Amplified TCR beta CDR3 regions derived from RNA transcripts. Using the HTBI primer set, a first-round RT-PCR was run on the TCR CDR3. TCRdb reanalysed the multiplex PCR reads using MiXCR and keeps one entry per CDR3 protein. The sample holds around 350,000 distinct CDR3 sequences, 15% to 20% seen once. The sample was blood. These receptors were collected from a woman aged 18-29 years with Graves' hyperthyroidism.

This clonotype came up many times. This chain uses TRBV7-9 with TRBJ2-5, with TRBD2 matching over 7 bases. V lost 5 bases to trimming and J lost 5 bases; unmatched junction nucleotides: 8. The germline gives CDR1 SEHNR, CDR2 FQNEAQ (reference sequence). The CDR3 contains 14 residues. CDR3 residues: CASSPRTRRETQYF. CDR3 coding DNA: TGTGCCAGCAGCCCCCGGACTAGGAGGGAGACCCAGTACTTC. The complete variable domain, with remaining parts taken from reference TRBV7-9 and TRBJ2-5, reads DTGVSQNPRHKITKRGQNVTFRCDPISEHNRLYWYRQTLGQGPEFLTYFQNEAQLEKSRLLSDRFSAERPKGSFSTLEIQRTEQGDSAMYLCASSPRTRRETQYFGPGTRLLVL.

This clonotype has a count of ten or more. CDR3 DNA: TGTGCCAGCAGTGTGGATGGGCAGCCCCAGCATTTT. Translated: CASSVDGQPQHF. This rearrangement joins TRBV28 to TRBJ1-5; D is uncertain. This CDR3 region has 12 residues. The V and J ends lost 5 bases and 7 bases respectively, with 9 bases between them. Germline CDR1 and CDR2: MDHEN and SYDVKM.

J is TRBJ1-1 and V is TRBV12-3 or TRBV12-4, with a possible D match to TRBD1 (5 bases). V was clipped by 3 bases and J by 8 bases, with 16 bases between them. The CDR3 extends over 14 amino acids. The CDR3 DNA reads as TGTGCCAGCAGTTTTGGGGAGGGGTCGGGCGAAGCTTTCTTT. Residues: CASSFGEGSGEAFF.

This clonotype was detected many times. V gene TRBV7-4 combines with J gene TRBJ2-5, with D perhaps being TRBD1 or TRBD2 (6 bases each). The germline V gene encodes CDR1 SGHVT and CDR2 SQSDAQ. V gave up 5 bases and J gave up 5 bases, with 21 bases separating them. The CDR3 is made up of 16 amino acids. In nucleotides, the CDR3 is TGTGCCAGCAGCCTCTACCTCCCTTGGGGGGCTGAGACCCAGTACTTC. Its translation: CASSLYLPWGAETQYF.

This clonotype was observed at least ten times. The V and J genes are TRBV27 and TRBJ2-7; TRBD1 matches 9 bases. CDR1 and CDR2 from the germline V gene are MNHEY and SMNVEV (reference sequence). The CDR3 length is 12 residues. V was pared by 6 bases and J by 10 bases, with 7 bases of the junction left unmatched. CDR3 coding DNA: TGTGCCAGCAGGCGTGAACAGGGGGCCCAGTACTTC. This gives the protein CASRREQGAQYF.

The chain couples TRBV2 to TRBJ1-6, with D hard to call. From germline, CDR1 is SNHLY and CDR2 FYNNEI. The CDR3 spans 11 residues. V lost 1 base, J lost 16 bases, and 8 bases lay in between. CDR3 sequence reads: CASSEDVFLHF. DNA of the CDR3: TGTGCCAGCAGTGAAGACGTCTTTCTCCACTTT.

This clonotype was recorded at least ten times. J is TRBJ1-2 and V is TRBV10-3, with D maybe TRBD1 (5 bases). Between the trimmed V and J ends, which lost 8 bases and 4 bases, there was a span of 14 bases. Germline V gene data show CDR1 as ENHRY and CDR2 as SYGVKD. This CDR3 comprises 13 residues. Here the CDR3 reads CAIGSRELYGYTF. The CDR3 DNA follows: TGTGCCATCGGCAGCAGGGAACTCTATGGCTACACCTTC.

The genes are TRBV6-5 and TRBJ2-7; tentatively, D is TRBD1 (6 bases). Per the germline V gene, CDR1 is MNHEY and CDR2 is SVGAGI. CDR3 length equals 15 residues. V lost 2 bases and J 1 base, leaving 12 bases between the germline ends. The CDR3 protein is CASSYPRRGSYEQYF. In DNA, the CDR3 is TGTGCCAGCAGTTACCCTCGTAGGGGGTCCTACGAGCAGTACTTC.

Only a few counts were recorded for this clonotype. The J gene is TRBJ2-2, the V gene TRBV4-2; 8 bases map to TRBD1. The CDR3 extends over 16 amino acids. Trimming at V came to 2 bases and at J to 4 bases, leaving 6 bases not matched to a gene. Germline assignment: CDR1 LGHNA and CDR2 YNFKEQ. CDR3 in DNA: TGTGCCAGCAGCCAAAGGTCAGGGGGCGGCACCGGGGAGCTGTTTTTT. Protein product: CASSQRSGGGTGELFF.

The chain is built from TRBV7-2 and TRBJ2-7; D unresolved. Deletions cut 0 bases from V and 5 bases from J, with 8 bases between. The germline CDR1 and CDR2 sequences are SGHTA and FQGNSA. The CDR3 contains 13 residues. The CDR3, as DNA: TGTGCCAGCAGCTTAGCGCAAGGTGACGAGCAGTACTTC. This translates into CASSLAQGDEQYF.

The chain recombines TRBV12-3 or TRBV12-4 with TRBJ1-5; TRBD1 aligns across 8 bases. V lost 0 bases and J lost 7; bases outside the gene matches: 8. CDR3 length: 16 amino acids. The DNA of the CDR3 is TGTGCCAGCAGTTTAGCGCCGCAGGGGGCAAGACAGCCCCAGCATTTT. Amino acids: CASSLAPQGARQPQHF.

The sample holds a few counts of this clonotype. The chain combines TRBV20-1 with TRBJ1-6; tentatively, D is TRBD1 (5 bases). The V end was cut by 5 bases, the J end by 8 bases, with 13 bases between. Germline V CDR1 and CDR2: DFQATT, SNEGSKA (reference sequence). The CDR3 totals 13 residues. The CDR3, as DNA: TGCAGTGCTCGGGCCTCGGGGGATTCACCCCTCCACTTT. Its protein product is CSARASGDSPLHF.